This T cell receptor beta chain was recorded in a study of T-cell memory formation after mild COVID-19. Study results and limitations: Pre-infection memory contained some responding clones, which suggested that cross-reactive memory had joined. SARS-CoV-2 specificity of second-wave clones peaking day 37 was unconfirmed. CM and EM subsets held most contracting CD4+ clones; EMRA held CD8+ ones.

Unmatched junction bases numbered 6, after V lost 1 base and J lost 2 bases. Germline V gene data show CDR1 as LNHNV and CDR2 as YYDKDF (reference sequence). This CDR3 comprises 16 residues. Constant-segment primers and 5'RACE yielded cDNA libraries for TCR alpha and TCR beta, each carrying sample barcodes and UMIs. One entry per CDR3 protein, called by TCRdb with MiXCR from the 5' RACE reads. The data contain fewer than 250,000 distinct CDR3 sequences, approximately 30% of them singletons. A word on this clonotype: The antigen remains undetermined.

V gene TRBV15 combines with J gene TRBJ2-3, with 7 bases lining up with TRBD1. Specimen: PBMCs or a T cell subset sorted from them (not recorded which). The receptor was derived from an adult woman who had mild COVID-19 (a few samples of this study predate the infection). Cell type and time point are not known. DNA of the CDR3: TGTGCCACCAGCAGAGCAGGGGGTTTAGACACAGATACGCAGTATTTT. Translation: CATSRAGGLDTDTQYF.